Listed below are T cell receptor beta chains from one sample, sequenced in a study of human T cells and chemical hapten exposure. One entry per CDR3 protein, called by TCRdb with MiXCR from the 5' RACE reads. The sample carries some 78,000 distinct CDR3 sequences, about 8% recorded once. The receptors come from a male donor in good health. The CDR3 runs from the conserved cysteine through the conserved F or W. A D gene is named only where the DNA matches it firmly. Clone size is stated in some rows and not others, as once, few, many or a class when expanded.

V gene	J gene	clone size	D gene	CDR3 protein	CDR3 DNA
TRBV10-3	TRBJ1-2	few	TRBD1	CAISPGQVTSNYGYTF	TGTGCCATCAGCCCGGGACAGGTGACCTCTAACTATGGCTACACCTTC
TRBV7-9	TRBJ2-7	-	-	CASSGLGGYEQYF	TGTGCCAGCTCCGGGTTAGGGGGATACGAGCAGTACTTC
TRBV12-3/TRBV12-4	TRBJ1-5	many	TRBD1	CASSWDSYSNQPQHF	TGTGCCAGCAGCTGGGACAGCTATAGCAATCAGCCCCAGCATTTT
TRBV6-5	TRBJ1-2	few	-	CASSYSTRSGYGYTF	TGTGCCAGCAGTTACTCGACACGGAGTGGCTATGGCTACACCTTC
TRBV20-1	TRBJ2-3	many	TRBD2	CSATLAAQLTDTQYF	TGCAGTGCTACTCTAGCGGCGCAACTCACAGATACGCAGTATTTT
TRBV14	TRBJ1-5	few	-	CASSPGTGDSNQPQHF	TGTGCCAGCAGCCCAGGGACGGGGGATAGCAATCAGCCCCAGCATTTT
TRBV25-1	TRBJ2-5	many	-	CASSENRYQETQYF	TGTGCCAGCAGTGAAAACCGATACCAAGAGACCCAGTACTTC
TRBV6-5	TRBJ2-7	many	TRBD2	CASSPRLAGVREQYF	TGTGCCAGCAGCCCCAGACTAGCGGGAGTGAGAGAGCAGTACTTC
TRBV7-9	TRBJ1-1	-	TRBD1	CASKQGTEAFF	TGTGCCAGCAAACAGGGGACTGAAGCTTTCTTT
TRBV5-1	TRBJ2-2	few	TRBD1	CASSLGTGATGELFF	TGCGCCAGCAGCTTGGGGACAGGGGCCACCGGGGAGCTGTTTTTT
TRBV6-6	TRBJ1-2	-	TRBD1	CASSYWTGHGYTF	TGTGCCAGCAGTTACTGGACAGGGCATGGCTACACCTTC
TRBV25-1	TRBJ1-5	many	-	CASSEGRSNQPQHF	TGTGCCAGCAGTGAAGGTCGGAGCAATCAGCCCCAGCATTTT
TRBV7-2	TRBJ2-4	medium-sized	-	CASSHRRDIQYF	TGTGCCAGCAGCCACCGCCGCGACATTCAGTACTTC
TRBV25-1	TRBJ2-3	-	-	CASSDGGNRGSDTQYF	TGTGCCAGCAGTGATGGGGGGAATCGGGGATCAGATACGCAGTATTTT
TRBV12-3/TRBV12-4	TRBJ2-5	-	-	CASSYRRDGGQYF	TGTGCCAGCAGTTACCGACGGGACGGGGGCCAGTACTTC
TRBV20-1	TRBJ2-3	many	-	CSAAVRGQFLTDTQYF	TGCAGTGCTGCCGTACGTGGACAGTTTTTAACAGATACGCAGTATTTT
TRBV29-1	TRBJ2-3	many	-	CSVKAVLTDTQYF	TGCAGCGTGAAGGCTGTACTAACAGATACGCAGTATTTT
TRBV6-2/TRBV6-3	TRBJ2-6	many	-	CASSADSSGANVLTF	TGTGCCAGCAGTGCGGACAGCTCTGGGGCCAACGTCCTGACTTTC
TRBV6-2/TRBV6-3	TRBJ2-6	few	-	CASGPSGEERGANVLTF	TGTGCCAGCGGGCCTTCAGGGGAAGAAAGGGGGGCCAACGTCCTGACTTTC
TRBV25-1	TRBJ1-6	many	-	CASRTDEGNSPLHF	TGTGCCAGCAGGACAGACGAGGGGAATTCACCCCTCCACTTT
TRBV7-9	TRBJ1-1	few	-	CASSLTDLMNTEAFF	TGTGCCAGCAGCTTGACGGATCTCATGAACACTGAAGCTTTCTTT
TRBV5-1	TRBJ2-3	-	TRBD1	CASSKGQEFADTQYF	TGCGCCAGCAGCAAGGGACAGGAATTCGCAGATACGCAGTATTTT
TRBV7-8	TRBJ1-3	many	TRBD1	CASSLLGQGVSGNTIYF	TGTGCCAGCAGCTTACTAGGACAGGGAGTCTCTGGAAACACCATATATTTT
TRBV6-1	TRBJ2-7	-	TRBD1	CASTFDRVPYEQYF	TGTGCCAGCACCTTCGACAGGGTCCCCTACGAGCAGTACTTC
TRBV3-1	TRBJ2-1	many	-	CASSHTGVEDEQFF	TGTGCCAGCAGCCATACGGGGGTCGAGGATGAGCAGTTCTTC
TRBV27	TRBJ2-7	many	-	CASRRRTDLPYEQYF	TGTGCCAGCAGACGTCGAACCGACCTACCCTACGAGCAGTACTTC
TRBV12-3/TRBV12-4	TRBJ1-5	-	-	CASRSGTEGNQPQHF	TGTGCCAGCAGGTCAGGGACGGAGGGCAATCAGCCCCAGCATTTT
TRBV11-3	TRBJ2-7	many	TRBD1	CASSPGQSSYEQYF	TGTGCCAGCAGCCCGGGACAGTCCTCCTACGAGCAGTACTTC
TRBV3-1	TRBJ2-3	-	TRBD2	CASSQVTSGGLTDTQYF	TGTGCCAGCAGCCAAGTAACTAGCGGGGGATTGACAGATACGCAGTATTTT
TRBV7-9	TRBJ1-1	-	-	CASSWVSQGSNTEAFF	TGTGCCAGCAGCTGGGTATCACAAGGATCGAACACTGAAGCTTTCTTT
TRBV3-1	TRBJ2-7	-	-	CASSQEAASSYEQYF	TGTGCCAGCAGCCAAGAGGCGGCCAGTTCCTACGAGCAGTACTTC
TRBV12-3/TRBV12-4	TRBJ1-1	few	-	CASSLATNTEAFF	TGTGCCAGCAGTTTAGCGACGAACACTGAAGCTTTCTTT
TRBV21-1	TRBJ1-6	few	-	CASSSRQGAHSPLHF	TGTGCCAGCAGCAGCAGACAGGGGGCTCATTCACCCCTCCACTTT
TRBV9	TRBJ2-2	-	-	CASATGENTGELFF	TGTGCCAGTGCGACGGGAGAGAACACCGGGGAGCTGTTTTTT
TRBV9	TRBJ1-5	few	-	CASSEGVHHNQPQHF	TGTGCCAGCAGCGAAGGGGTACATCACAATCAGCCCCAGCATTTT
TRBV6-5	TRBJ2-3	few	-	CASRTTGTDTQYF	TGTGCCAGCAGGACGACAGGCACAGATACGCAGTATTTT
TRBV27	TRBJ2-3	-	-	CASSLVGGTQYF	TGTGCCAGCAGTTTAGTAGGGGGTACGCAGTATTTT
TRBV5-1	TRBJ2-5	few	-	CASSSGLVPRQETQYF	TGCGCCAGCAGCTCGGGGCTAGTCCCCCGCCAAGAGACCCAGTACTTC
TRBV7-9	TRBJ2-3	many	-	CASWKGAMPDTQYF	TGTGCCAGCTGGAAGGGAGCGATGCCAGATACGCAGTATTTT
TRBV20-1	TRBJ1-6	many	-	CSALTGQQAPLHF	TGCAGTGCTTTGACGGGACAACAGGCACCCCTCCACTTT
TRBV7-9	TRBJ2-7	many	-	CASSDGYEQYF	TGTGCCAGCAGCGACGGGTACGAGCAGTACTTC
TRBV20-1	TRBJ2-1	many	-	CSARGRGKGDEQFF	TGCAGTGCTAGAGGCCGGGGGAAGGGTGATGAGCAGTTCTTC
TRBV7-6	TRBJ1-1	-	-	CASSLSPPTLGLTEAFF	TGTGCCAGCAGCTTATCCCCGCCTACACTGGGGCTCACTGAAGCTTTCTTT
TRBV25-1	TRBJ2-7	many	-	CASSSGGDSYEQYF	TGTGCCAGCAGTAGCGGTGGAGACTCCTACGAGCAGTACTTC
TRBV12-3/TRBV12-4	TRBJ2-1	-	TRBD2	CASSDTSGGYNEQFF	TGTGCCAGCAGTGATACTAGCGGGGGTTACAATGAGCAGTTCTTC
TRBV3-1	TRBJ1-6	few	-	CASSLPTGNSPLHF	TGTGCCAGCAGCCTCCCGACAGGAAATTCACCCCTCCACTTT
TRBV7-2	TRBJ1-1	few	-	CASSVGENTEAFF	TGTGCCAGCAGCGTGGGGGAGAACACTGAAGCTTTCTTT
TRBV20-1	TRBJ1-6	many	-	CSALSLVRGIDSPLHF	TGCAGTGCCCTTTCCCTCGTTAGGGGCATTGATTCACCCCTCCACTTT
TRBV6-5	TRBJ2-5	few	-	CASRPTGETQYF	TGTGCCAGCAGACCCACGGGGGAGACCCAGTACTTC
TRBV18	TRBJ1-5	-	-	CASSPDVGAASVVQPQHF	TGTGCCAGCTCACCGGATGTCGGGGCCGCATCTGTCGTTCAGCCCCAGCATTTT
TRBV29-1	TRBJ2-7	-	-	CSVEGASGEQYF	TGCAGCGTTGAAGGGGCCTCTGGCGAGCAGTACTTC
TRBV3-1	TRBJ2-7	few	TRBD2	CASSQAGGHEQYF	TGTGCCAGCAGCCAGGCGGGAGGTCACGAGCAGTACTTC
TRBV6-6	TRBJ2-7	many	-	CASSSLQRAVRSYEQYF	TGTGCCAGCAGTTCCCTACAAAGAGCGGTGAGGTCCTACGAGCAGTACTTC
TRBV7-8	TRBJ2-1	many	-	CASSLIAGSYNEQFF	TGTGCCAGCAGCCTCATCGCGGGGTCCTACAATGAGCAGTTCTTC
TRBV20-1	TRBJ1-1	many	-	CSAEAGNEAFF	TGCAGTGCTGAGGCAGGGAATGAAGCTTTCTTT